The TCR beta chain described here comes from a study of T cells expressing NK-cell markers. The wider study: Sorted CD3+CD56+NKG2C+, CD3+CD56+NKG2C- and CD3+CD56-NKG2C+ T-cell subsets were beta-chain profiled.

TCRdb reworked the 5' RACE reads into one entry per CDR3 protein, no DNA. This table lists about half a million distinct CDR3 sequences. Of note for this clonotype: The antigen is undetermined.

Study-level results: The CD3+CD56-NKG2C+ fraction was also led by these clonotypes in a handful of donors. The contribution of dominant NKG2C+ clonotypes to CD8+ T cells in roughly six donors was roughly 1.0-7.0%.

CDR3 length: 13 residues. Per the germline V gene, CDR1 is SQVTM and CDR2 is ANQGSEA. Sequenced input: blood T cells: a sorted CD56 or NKG2C T cell subset, CD4+ or CD8+ T cells, or bulk PBMC T cells (not recorded which). V and J are TRBV29-1 and TRBJ2-2; TCRdb calls TRBD2, which cannot be checked without DNA. The receptor was isolated from a woman in her 50s in good health. This chain's CDR3 is CREARAVTGELFF.